This passage covers 19 T cell receptor beta chains from one sample sequenced in a study of blood T cell repertoires in COVID-19. Clones were read by immunoSEQ multiplex PCR, and TCRdb kept only the in-frame ones, dropping some. The sample records about 310,000 clones, around 92% being singletons. Sample: PBMCs or T cells enriched from blood (not recorded which). The receptors were sampled from a woman aged 30 to 39 who had recovered from COVID-19.

This clone was recorded at least ten times. V and J are TRBV2 and TRBJ1-6; D might be TRBD1 (6 bases). CDR1 SNHLY and CDR2 FYNNEI come from the germline V gene. The CDR3 is 17 amino acids. Between the trimmed V and J ends, which lost 3 bases and 5 bases, there was a span of 17 bases. The CDR3 is CASSDIDWTADNSPLHF. In DNA form, the CDR3 reads TGTGCCAGCAGTGATATTGACTGGACAGCCGATAATTCACCCCTCCACTTT.

The V call is TRBV4-1, the J call TRBJ2-5, with D tentatively TRBD2 (6 bases). Deletions cut 4 bases from V and 4 bases from J, with 16 bases between. The CDR3 extends over 15 amino acids. CDR1 MGHRA and CDR2 YSYEKL come from the germline V gene. The CDR3 sequence: CASSPWDAAGETQYF. CDR3 coding DNA: TGCGCCAGCAGCCCTTGGGACGCAGCGGGAGAGACCCAGTACTTC.

V gene TRBV7-2 combines with J gene TRBJ1-5; TRBD1 is a possible D gene (6 bases). From germline, CDR1 is SGHTA and CDR2 FQGNSA. CDR3 size: 14 residues. The V end lost 1 base, the J end lost 7 bases, and 11 bases lay between the germline ends. CDR3 in DNA: TGTGCCAGCAGCTTAGGGACAGTTAGCCAGCCCCAGCATTTT. This codes for CASSLGTVSQPQHF.

V is TRBV11-3 and J is TRBJ2-1, with D perhaps TRBD2 (5 bases). Germline CDR1 SGHNT, CDR2 YENEEA. The germline V and J ends were trimmed by 2 bases and 2 bases, with 10 bases remaining between them. The CDR3 totals 15 residues. CDR3 loop: CASSLRGTTYNEQFF. The CDR3 nucleotides are TGTGCCAGCAGCTTACGGGGAACCACCTACAATGAGCAGTTCTTC.

The rearrangement links TRBV18 to TRBJ1-1, with D perhaps TRBD1 (5 bases). The length of the CDR3 is 14 residues. Trimming shortened V by 2 bases and J by 6 bases, and 13 bases separated the two germline ends. CDR1 and CDR2 (germline): KGHSH, LQKENI. The CDR3 loop reads CASSPSDSRPEAFF. CDR3 DNA: TGTGCCAGCTCACCATCTGACAGTCGCCCTGAAGCTTTCTTT.

V usage is TRBV18 and J usage is TRBJ2-4; 11 bases map to TRBD1. J gave up 5 bases and V 6 bases, and 9 bases lay outside the gene matches. This CDR3 region has 16 residues. CDR1 is KGHSH and CDR2 is LQKENI in the germline V gene. The chain's CDR3 is CASSRNAGQGENIQYF. The DNA for the CDR3 is TGTGCCAGCTCTCGCAACGCGGGACAGGGGGAAAACATTCAGTACTTC.

The CDR3 protein is CASSQSRETQYF. The CDR3 bases are TGCGCCAGCTCACAGTCGAGAGAGACCCAGTACTTC. J is TRBJ2-5 and V is TRBV5-1; D not certain. CDR3 length: 12 amino acids. Germline CDR1 reads SGHRS; CDR2 reads YFSETQ. Trimming took 7 bases from V and 4 from J, leaving 11 bases between them.

This clone appeared once. The chain recombines TRBV28 with TRBJ2-7; D unresolved. CDR3 length: 13 residues. V gave up 2 bases and J gave up 3 bases, with 8 bases separating them. The germline CDR1 and CDR2 sequences are MDHEN and SYDVKM. For the CDR3, the DNA is TGTGCCAGCAGTTTACCACTGGTCTACGAGCAGTACTTC. Amino acid sequence: CASSLPLVYEQYF. The full variable domain, with the rest looked up from reference TRBV28 and TRBJ2-7, is DVKVTQSSRYLVKRTGEKVFLECVQDMDHENMFWYRQDPGLGLRLIYFSYDVKMKEKGDIPEGYSVSREKKERFSLILESASTNQTSMYLCASSLPLVYEQYFGPGTRLTVT.

This clone has only one observation. V gene TRBV25-1 combines with J gene TRBJ1-2, with TRBD1 as a possible D gene (6 bases). Germline V lookup: CDR1 MGHDK, CDR2 SYGVNS. V was pared by 4 bases and J by 1 base, with 16 bases between. CDR3 length equals 16 residues. Here the CDR3 reads CASSVPGEGVNYGYTF. CDR3 nucleotides: TGTGCCAGCAGTGTCCCAGGGGAGGGGGTTAACTATGGCTACACCTTC.

In DNA, the CDR3 is TGTGCCAGCAGCCAAGATACTAACCTTGAGAAGCAGTTCTTC. This codes for CASSQDTNLEKQFF. This rearrangement joins TRBV3-1 (or the pseudogene TRBV3-2) to TRBJ2-1, with D uncertain. The germline V gene has CDR1 LGHDT and CDR2 YNNKEL (reference sequence). With 0 bases removed from V and 11 bases from J, the gap between germline ends came to 14 bases. The CDR3 sequence is 14 residues long.

The chain links TRBV28 to TRBJ1-3, with D possibly matching TRBD1 (5 bases). Trimming removed 6 bases at V and 4 bases at J, with 13 bases between. CDR3 length equals 14 residues. Per the germline V gene, CDR1 is MDHEN and CDR2 is SYDVKM. The CDR3 here is CASRLQAIGNTIYF. The CDR3 DNA is TGTGCCAGCAGGCTACAGGCTATAGGAAACACCATATATTTT.

The chain links TRBV27 to TRBJ1-2; 7 positions match TRBD1. J was trimmed by 6 bases and V by 2 bases; bases with no gene match: 9. CDR3 length equals 15 residues. Germline V CDR1 and CDR2: MNHEY, SMNVEV (reference sequence). DNA for the CDR3: TGTGCCAGCAGTTTAGACAGGGAATCGGGTCATGGCTACACCTTC. This gives the protein CASSLDRESGHGYTF.

This chain uses TRBV23-1 with TRBJ1-2, with D possibly TRBD1 on 6 matching bases. TRBV23-1 is an ORF, with its function uncertain. The CDR3 runs 16 residues. Between the trimmed V and J ends, which lost 7 bases and 2 bases, there was a span of 20 bases. CDR3 sequence reads: CASTKRGFWGNYGYTF. The CDR3 DNA reads as TGCGCCAGCACTAAAAGGGGGTTTTGGGGAAACTATGGCTACACCTTC.

The chain has TRBV29-1 and TRBJ1-2; possible D gene TRBD1, 5 bases. The V end lost 2 bases, the J end lost 4 bases, and 11 bases lay between the germline ends. This CDR3 has 13 amino acids. Germline V CDR1 and CDR2: SQVTM, ANQGSEA. CDR3 region: CSVEPGITYGYTF. The CDR3 nucleotides read TGCAGCGTTGAACCAGGGATAACCTATGGCTACACCTTC. Together with reference TRBV29-1 and TRBJ1-2, the CDR3 gives the full variable domain: SAVISQKPSRDICQRGTSLTIQCQVDSQVTMMFWYRQQPGQSLTLIATANQGSEATYESGFVIDKFPISRPNLTFSTLTVSNMSPEDSSIYLCSVEPGITYGYTFGSGTRLTVV.

V is TRBV21-1 and J is TRBJ1-3. TRBV21-1 is annotated as a pseudogene. The CDR3 length is 14 residues. CDR3 loop: CASSLREAGNTIYF. In DNA, the CDR3 is TGTGCCAGCAGCCTTCGAGAGGCTGGAAACACCATATATTTT.

The V and J genes are TRBV1 and TRBJ1-2. TRBV1 is noted as a pseudogene. The CDR3 spans 12 residues. CDR3 region: CTSSQNLRGYTF. The CDR3 nucleotides are TGCACCAGCAGCCAAAACCTGAGGGGCTACACCTTC.

The chain links TRBV18 to TRBJ2-1; 8 positions match TRBD2. CDR3 size: 16 residues. CDR1 and CDR2 (germline): KGHSH, LQKENI. J lost 4 bases, V lost 3 bases, and 8 bases had no gene match. The CDR3 is CASSPSSGSGYNEQFF. The CDR3 region has the DNA TGTGCCAGCTCACCTTCGAGCGGGAGCGGTTACAATGAGCAGTTCTTC.

In its sample, this clone was seen once. The chain recombines TRBV5-1 with TRBJ2-3, with 9 bases identical to TRBD2. CDR3 length equals 16 residues. The ends lost 4 bases at V and 2 bases at J; junction bases unmatched: 8. Germline V gene lookup returns CDR1 SGHRS and CDR2 YFSETQ. CDR3: CASSVGTSYDTDTQYF. Written as DNA, the CDR3 is TGCGCCAGCAGCGTCGGGACTAGCTATGACACAGATACGCAGTATTTT.

The chain is built from TRBV7-3 and TRBJ2-5, with TRBD2 matching over 9 bases. The V segment lost 5 bases and the J segment 2 bases; nucleotides outside the gene matches: 6. From germline, CDR1 is SGHTA and CDR2 FQGTGA. The CDR3 runs 15 residues. The CDR3 DNA is TGTGCCAGCAGCCCCGGCAGCGGGAGGCAAGAGACCCAGTACTTC. Translated, it gives CASSPGSGRQETQYF. Based on the CDR3 plus reference TRBV7-3 and TRBJ2-5, the full variable domain is GAGVSQTPSNKVTEKGKYVELRCDPISGHTALYWYRQSLGQGPEFLIYFQGTGAADDSGLPNDRFFAVRPEGSVSTLKIQRTERGDSAVYLCASSPGSGRQETQYFGPGTRLLVL.